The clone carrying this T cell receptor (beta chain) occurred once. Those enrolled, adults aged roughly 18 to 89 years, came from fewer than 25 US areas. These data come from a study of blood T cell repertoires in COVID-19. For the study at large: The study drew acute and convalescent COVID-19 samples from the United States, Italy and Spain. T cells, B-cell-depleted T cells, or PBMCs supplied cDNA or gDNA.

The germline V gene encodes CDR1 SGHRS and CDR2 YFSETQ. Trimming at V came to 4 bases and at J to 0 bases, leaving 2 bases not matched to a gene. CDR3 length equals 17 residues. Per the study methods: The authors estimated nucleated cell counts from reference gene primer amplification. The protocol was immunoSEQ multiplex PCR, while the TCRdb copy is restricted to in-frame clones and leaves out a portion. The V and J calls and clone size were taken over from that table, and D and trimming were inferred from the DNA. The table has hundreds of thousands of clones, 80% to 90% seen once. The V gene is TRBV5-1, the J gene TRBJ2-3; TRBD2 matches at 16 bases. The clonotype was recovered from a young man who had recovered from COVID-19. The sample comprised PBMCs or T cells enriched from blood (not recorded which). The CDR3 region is CASSEGLAGGSTDTQYF. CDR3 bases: TGCGCCAGCAGCGAGGGACTAGCGGGAGGGAGCACAGATACGCAGTATTTT.